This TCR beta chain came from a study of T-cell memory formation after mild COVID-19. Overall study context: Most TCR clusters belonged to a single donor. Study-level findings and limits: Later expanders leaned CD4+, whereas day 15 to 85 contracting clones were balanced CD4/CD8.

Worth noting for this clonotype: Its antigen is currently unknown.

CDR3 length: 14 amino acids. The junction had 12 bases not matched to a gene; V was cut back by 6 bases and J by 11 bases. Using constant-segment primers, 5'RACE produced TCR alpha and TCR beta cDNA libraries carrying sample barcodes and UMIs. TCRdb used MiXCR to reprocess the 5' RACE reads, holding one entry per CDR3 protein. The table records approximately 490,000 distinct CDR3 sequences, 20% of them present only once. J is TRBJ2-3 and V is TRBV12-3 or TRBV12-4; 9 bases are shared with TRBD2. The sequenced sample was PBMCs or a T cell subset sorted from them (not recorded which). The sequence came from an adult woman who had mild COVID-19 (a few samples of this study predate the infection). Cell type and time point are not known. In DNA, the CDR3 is TGTGCCAGCAGCCCCCCCCTCCTAGCGGGGATGCAGTATTTT. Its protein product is CASSPPLLAGMQYF.